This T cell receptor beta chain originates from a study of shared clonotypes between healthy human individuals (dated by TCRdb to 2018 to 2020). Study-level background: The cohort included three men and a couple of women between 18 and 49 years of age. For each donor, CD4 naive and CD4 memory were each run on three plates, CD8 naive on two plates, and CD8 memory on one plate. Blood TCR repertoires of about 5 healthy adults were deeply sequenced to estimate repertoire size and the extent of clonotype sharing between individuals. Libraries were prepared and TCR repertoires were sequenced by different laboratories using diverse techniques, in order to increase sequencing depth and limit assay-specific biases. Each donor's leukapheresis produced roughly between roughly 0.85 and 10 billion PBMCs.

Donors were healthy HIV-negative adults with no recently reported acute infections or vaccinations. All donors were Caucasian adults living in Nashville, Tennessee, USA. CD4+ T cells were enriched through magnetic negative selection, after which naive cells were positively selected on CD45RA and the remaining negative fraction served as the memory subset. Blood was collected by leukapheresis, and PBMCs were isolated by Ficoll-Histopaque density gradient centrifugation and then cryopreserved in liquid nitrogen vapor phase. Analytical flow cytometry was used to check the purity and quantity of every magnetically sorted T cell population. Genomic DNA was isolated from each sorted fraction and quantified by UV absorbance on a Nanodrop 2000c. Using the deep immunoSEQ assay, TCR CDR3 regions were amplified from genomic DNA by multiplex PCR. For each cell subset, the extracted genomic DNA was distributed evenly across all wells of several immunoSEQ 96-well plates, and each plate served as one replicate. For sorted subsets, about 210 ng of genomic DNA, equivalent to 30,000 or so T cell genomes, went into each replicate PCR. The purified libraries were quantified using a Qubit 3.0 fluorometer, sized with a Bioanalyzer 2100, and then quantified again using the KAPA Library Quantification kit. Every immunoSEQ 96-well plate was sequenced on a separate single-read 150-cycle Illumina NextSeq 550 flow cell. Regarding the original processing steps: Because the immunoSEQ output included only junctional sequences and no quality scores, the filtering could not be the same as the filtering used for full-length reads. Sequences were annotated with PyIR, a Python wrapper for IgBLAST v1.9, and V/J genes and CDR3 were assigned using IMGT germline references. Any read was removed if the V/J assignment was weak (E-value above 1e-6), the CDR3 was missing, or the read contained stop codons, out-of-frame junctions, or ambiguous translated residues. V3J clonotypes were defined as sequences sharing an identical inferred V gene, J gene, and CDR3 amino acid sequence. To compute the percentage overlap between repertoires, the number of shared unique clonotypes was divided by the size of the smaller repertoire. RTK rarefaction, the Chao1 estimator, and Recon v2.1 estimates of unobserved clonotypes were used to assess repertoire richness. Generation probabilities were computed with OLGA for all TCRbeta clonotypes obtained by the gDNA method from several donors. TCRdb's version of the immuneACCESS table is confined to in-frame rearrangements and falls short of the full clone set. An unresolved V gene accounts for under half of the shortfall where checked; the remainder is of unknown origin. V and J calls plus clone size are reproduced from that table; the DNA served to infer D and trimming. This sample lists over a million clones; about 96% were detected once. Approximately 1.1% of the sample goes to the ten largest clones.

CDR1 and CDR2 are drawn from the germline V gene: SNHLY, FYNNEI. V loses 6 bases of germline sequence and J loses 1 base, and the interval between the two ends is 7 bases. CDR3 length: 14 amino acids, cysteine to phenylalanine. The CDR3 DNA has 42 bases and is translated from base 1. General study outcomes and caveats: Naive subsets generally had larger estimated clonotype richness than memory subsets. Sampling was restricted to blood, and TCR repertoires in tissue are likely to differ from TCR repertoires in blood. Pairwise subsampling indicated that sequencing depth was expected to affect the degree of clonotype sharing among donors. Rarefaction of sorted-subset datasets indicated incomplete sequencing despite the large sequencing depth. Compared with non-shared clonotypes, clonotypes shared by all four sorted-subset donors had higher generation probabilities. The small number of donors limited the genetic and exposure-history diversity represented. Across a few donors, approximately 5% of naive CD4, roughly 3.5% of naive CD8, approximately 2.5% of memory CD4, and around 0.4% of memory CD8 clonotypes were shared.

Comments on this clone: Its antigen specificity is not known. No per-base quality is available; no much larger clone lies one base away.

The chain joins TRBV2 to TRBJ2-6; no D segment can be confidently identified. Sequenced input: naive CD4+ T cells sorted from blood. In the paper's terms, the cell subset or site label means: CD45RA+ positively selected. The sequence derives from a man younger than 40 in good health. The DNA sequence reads TGTGCCAGCAGATACACTTCTGGGGCCAACGTCCTGACTTTC. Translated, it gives CASRYTSGANVLTF.